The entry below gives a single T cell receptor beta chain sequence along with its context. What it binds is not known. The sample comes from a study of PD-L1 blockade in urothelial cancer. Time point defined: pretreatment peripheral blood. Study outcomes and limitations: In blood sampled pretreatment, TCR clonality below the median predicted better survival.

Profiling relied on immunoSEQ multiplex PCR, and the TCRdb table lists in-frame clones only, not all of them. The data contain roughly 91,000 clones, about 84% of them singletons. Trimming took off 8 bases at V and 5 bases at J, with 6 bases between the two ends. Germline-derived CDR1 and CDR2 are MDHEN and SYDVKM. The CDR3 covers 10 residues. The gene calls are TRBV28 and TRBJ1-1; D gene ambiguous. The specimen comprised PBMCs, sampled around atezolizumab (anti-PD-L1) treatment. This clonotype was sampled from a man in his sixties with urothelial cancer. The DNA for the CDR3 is TGTGCCAGCCTGCGAACTGAAGCTTTCTTT. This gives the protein CASLRTEAFF.